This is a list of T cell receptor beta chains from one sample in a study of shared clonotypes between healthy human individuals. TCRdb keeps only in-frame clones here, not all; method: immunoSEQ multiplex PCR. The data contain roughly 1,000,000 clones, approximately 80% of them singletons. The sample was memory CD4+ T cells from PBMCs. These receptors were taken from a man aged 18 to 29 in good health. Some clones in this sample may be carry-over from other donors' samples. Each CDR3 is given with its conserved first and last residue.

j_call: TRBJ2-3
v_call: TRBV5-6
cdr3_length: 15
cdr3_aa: CASSSGTATIYTQYF

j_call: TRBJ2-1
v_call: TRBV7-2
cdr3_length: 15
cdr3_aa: CASSYQGFSYNEQFF

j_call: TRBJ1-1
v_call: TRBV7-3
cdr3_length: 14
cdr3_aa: CASSAQGTNTEAFF

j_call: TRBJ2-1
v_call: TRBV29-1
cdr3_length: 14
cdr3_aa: CSVIPSGSYNEQFF

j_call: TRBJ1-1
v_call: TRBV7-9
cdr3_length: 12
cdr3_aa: CASSRREGEAFF

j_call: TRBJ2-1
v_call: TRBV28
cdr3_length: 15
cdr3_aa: CASSEAGTSGNEQFF

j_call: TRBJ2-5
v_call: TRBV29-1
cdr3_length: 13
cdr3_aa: CSISGQPQETQYF

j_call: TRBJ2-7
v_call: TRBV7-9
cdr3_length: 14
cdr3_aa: CASSLGGTGYEQYF

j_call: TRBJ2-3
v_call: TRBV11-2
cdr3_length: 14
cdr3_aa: CASSFYLGDHTQYF

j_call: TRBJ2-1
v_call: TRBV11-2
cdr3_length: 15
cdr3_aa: CASSRQARAYNEQFF

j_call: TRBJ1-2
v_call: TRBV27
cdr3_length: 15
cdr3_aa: CASSRQGTGVYGYTF

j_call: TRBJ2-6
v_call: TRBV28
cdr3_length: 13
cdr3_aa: CASNRSGANVLTF

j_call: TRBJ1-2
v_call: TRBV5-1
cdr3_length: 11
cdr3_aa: CASSSSSGYTF

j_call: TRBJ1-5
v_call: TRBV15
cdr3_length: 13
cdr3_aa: CATKTHLAQPQHF

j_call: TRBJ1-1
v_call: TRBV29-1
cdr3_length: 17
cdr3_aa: CSVAPLTPRRGDTEAFF

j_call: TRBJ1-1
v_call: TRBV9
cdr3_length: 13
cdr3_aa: CASSVTGGTEAFF

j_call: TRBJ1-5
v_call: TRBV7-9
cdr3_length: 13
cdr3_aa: CASSRDRDQPQHF

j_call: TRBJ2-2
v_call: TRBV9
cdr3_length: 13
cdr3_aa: CASSTILSGELFF

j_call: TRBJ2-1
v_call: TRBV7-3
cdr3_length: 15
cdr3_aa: CASSLTRGQGTEQFF

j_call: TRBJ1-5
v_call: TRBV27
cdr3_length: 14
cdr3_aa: CASSQPGQVQPQHF

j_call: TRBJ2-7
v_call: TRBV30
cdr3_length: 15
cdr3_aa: CAWRKRTAQVYEQYF

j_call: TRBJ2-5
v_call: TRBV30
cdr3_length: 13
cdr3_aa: CAWTPTDQETQYF

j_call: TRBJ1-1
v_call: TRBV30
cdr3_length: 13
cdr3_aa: CAWSSPGPGRAFF

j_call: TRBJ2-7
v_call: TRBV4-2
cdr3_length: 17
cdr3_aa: CASSQAHSTGSTYEQYF

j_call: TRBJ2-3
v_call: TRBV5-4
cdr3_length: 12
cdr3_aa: CASSLSGDTQYF

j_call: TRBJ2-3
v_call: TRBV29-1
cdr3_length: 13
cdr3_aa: CSVMGQLTDTQYF

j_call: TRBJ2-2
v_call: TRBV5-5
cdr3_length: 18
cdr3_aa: CASSSPRPGTVNTGELFF

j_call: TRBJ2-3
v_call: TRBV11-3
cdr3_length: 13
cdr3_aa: CASKSGSTDTQYF

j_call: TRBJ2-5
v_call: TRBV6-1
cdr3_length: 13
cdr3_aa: CASTRQSQETQYF

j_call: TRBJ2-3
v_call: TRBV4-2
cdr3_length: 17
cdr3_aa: CASSPVAGRVGTDTQYF

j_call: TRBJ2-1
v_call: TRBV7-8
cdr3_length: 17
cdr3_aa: CASSPFGGTGGYNEQFF

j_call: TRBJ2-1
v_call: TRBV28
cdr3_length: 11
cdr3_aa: CASSFVSEQFF

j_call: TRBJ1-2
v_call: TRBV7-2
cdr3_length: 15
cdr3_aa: CASSPGAGANYGYTF

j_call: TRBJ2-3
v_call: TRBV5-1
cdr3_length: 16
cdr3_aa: CASSSDPADITDTQYF

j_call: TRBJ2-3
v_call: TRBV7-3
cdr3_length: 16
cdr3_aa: CASSRGQGRPTDTQYF

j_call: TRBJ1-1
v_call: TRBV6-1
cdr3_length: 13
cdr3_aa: CASSETMNTEAFF

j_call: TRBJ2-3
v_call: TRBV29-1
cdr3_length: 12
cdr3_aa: CSGWDHTDTQYF

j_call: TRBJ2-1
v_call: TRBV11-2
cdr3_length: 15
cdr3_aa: CASSSWDRGRNEQFF

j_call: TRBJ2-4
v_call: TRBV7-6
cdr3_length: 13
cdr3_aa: CASSRDVKNIQYF

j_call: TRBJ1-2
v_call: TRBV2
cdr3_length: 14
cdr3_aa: CASSEITGNYGYTF

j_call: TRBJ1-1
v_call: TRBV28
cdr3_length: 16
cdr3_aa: CASRFEQGAGDTEAFF

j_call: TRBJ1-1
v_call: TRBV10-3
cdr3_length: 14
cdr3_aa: CAIGGTGGNTEAFF

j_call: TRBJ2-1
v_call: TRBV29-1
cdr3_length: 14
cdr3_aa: CSVVGTLLYNEQFF

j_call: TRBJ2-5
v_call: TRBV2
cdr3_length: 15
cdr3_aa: CASTGQGGVGETQYF

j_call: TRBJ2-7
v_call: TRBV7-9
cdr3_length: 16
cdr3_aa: CASSLGLTGVDYEQYF

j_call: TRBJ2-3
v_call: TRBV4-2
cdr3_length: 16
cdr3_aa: CASSQDPGRATDTQYF

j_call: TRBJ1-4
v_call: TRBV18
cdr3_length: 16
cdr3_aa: CASSRGQISTNEKLFF